The 5 T cell receptor beta chains below were found in one sample sequenced in a study of memory CD4+ T cells and cytomegalovirus serostatus. Libraries were prepared by immunoSEQ multiplex PCR; TCRdb keeps only in-frame clonotypes and omits some of them. The repertoire holds 58,000 or so clones, over 70% seen once, with 2% to 3% in the top ten. The sort gate was single viable CD3+CD4+CD8-CD45RO+ cells for memory CD4+ T cells. Material for sequencing was memory CD4+ T cells from blood. The receptors were gathered from an adult in good health and CMV-seropositive.

This clone was counted only a few times. This sequence joins TRBV6-5 and TRBJ1-2, with a tentative D call TRBD1 (5 bases). Trimming removed 6 bases at V and 8 bases at J, with 13 bases between. Germline CDR1 and CDR2: MNHEY and SVGAGI. This CDR3 spans 12 amino acids. The DNA for the CDR3 is TGTGCCAGCAGACAGGTTTCGGGCGGCTACACCTTC. This encodes CASRQVSGGYTF.

The sample holds one count of this clone. This chain links TRBV27 with TRBJ1-2; D gene ambiguous. The CDR3 length is 18 residues. Germline V gives CDR1 MNHEY, CDR2 SMNVEV (reference sequence). Between the trimmed V and J ends, which lost 11 bases and 1 base, there was a span of 29 bases. The CDR3 sequence is CAAAPVSGSRPINYGYTF. For the CDR3, the DNA is TGTGCCGCAGCACCAGTTTCGGGAAGCCGGCCAATTAACTATGGCTACACCTTC.

The chain combines TRBV7-8 with TRBJ1-2; D might be TRBD1 (6 bases). The CDR3 covers 16 residues. The germline V gene encodes CDR1 SGHVS and CDR2 FQNEAQ. Trimming removed 3 bases from V and 4 bases from J, with 18 bases in between. DNA for the CDR3: TGTGCCAGCAGCTTGAGACAGGCCAAGGGGACCTATGGCTACACCTTC. Residues: CASSLRQAKGTYGYTF. Together with reference TRBV7-8 and TRBJ1-2, the CDR3 gives the full variable domain: GAGVSQSPRYKVAKRGQDVALRCDPISGHVSLFWYQQALGQGPEFLTYFQNEAQLDKSGLPSDRFFAERPEGSVSTLKIQRTQQEDSAVYLCASSLRQAKGTYGYTFGSGTRLTVV.

The V and J genes are TRBV4-2 and TRBJ2-1; D gene unclear. The germline V and J ends were trimmed by 5 bases and 4 bases, with 21 bases remaining between them. Per germline, CDR1 LGHNA and CDR2 YNFKEQ. The CDR3 covers 17 residues. CDR3 nucleotide sequence: TGTGCCAGCAGCGATACGGGTAGTTCCCGGAATTACAATGAGCAGTTCTTC. Translating gives CASSDTGSSRNYNEQFF.

The chain uses TRBV19 and TRBJ1-1; D call uncertain. The germline gives CDR1 LNHDA, CDR2 SQIVND (reference sequence). There are 13 residues in the CDR3. V shed 0 bases and J shed 5 bases, with 7 bases lying between them. The CDR3 reads CASSIDRWTEAFF. CDR3 coding DNA: TGTGCCAGTAGTATAGATCGGTGGACTGAAGCTTTCTTT.